The 4 T cell receptor beta chains below were found in one sample sequenced in a study of vaccination effects on CD4 cells after COVID-19. Isolating CD4+ T cells followed approximately 9 days of culture. These receptors lack a known antigen. Assay: immunoSEQ multiplex PCR; the TCRdb copy retains only in-frame clones and omits some. The repertoire holds fewer than 35,000 clones, approximately 63% seen once, with 3% to 4% in the top ten. The sample in question was CD4+ T cells from PBMCs cultured without peptide, obtained before COVID-19 vaccination. The receptor source for this set is a human donor who received a COVID-19 vaccine.

V gene TRBV24-1 combines with J gene TRBJ1-6; D perhaps matches TRBD1 (5 bases). The V gene's germline CDR1 is KGHDR and CDR2 SFDVKD. The V end was cut by 1 base, the J end by 7 bases, with 22 bases between. The CDR3 has 19 residues. The CDR3 DNA reads as TGTGCCACCAGTGATTTAGTACTGGGTAAGCGACAGAAAAATTCACCCCTCCACTTT. The encoded protein is CATSDLVLGKRQKNSPLHF.

V and J are TRBV7-9 and TRBJ2-5; possible D gene TRBD1, 6 bases. The CDR3 is 15 residues long. Per the germline V gene, CDR1 is SEHNR and CDR2 is FQNEAQ (reference sequence). Between the trimmed V and J ends, which lost 5 bases and 3 bases, there was a span of 16 bases. DNA of the CDR3: TGTGCCAGCAGCCAAAGAGGACAGAACGAAGAGACCCAGTACTTC. This translates into CASSQRGQNEETQYF.

The J gene is TRBJ2-2, the V gene TRBV11-2; D tentatively reads TRBD1 or TRBD2 (5 bases each). Trimming left V 3 bases short and J 5 bases short, with 7 bases between. The CDR3 totals 13 residues. Per germline, CDR1 SGHAT and CDR2 FQNNGV. CDR3 nucleotides: TGTGCCAGCAGCTTTGGGACGACCGGGGAGCTGTTTTTT. Residues: CASSFGTTGELFF. Full variable domain (remainder filled in from reference TRBV11-2 and TRBJ2-2): EAGVAQSPRYKIIEKRQSVAFWCNPISGHATLYWYQQILGQGPKLLIQFQNNGVVDDSQLPKDRFSAERLKGVDSTLKIQPAKLEDSAVYLCASSFGTTGELFFGEGSRLTVL.

CDR3 amino acids: CASSQGPGQNTGELFF. The CDR3 nucleotides read TGCGCCAGCAGCCAAGGCCCGGGACAGAACACCGGGGAGCTGTTTTTT. The chain joins TRBV4-1 to TRBJ2-2; tentatively, D is TRBD1 (6 bases). Trimming removed 1 base at V and 1 base at J, with 10 bases between. There are 16 residues in the CDR3. The germline V gene has CDR1 MGHRA and CDR2 YSYEKL.